This TCR beta chain was sequenced in a study of blood T cells in healthy people across ages. Overall study findings and caveats: TCR beta diversity per million T cells fell roughly linearly with age. In long-lived donors, naive CD4+ cell counts and diversity exceeded those of aged donors.

In this sample, this clonotype turned up a few times. The antigen is not known. The CDR3 loop spans 14 amino acids. Germline V gene data show CDR1 as SGHRS and CDR2 as YFSETQ. V was pared by 0 bases and J by 3 bases, with 9 bases between. A J-beta primer mix and a sample-barcoded 5' primer were used in a second PCR of roughly 7 to 12 cycles. TCRdb itself ran the 5' RACE reads through MiXCR, one entry per CDR3 protein. The profile covers 540,000 or so distinct CDR3 sequences, with around 24% appearing a single time and roughly 10% taken by the ten largest. This sample was shared with a second study, whose subject was T cells of mothers and their children. As reported in that work: Samples came from a few healthy Caucasian mothers and their six children. Related pairs of mothers and children showed slightly higher, non-significant overlap versus unrelated pairs.

Sequencing used blood. The origin of this receptor is a boy between 5 and 17 years old in good health. This chain links TRBV5-1 with TRBJ2-5; unclear D gene. The CDR3 DNA reads TGCGCCAGCAGCTTGGCCTCTGCCGAAGAGACCCAGTACTTC. It codes for CASSLASAEETQYF.